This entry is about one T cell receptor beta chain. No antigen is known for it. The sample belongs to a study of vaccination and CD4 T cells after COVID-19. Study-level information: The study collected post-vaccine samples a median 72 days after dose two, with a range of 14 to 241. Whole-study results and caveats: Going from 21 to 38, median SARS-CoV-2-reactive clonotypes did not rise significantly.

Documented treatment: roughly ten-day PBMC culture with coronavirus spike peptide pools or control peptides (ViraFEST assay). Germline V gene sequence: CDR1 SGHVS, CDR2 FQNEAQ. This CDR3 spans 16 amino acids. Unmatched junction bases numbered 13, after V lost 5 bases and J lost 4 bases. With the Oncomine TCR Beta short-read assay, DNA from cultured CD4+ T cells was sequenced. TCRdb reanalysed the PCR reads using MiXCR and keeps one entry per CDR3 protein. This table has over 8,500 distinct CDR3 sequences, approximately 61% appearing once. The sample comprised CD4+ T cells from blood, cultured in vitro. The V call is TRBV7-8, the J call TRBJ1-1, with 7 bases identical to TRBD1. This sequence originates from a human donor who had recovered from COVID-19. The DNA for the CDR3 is TGTGCCAGCAGCCCCAGGGGGGGAGGGATGGGCACTGAAGCTTTCTTT. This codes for CASSPRGGGMGTEAFF. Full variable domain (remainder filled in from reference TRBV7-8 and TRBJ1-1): GAGVSQSPRYKVAKRGQDVALRCDPISGHVSLFWYQQALGQGPEFLTYFQNEAQLDKSGLPSDRFFAERPEGSVSTLKIQRTQQEDSAVYLCASSPRGGGMGTEAFFGQGTRLTVV.